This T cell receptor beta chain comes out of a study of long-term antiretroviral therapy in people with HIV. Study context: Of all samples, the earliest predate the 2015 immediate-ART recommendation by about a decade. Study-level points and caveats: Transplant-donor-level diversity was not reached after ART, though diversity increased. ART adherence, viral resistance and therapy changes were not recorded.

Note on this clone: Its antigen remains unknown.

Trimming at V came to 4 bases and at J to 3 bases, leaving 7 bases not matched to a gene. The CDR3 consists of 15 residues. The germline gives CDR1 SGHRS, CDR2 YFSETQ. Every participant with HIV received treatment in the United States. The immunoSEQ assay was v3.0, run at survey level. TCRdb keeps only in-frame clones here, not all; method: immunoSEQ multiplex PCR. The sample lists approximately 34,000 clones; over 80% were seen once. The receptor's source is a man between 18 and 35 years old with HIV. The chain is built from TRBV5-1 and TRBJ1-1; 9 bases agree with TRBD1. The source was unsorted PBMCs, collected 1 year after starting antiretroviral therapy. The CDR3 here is CASSPDRGPDTEAFF. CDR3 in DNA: TGCGCCAGCAGCCCGGACAGGGGCCCTGACACTGAAGCTTTCTTT. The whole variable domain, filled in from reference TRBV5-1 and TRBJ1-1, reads KAGVTQTPRYLIKTRGQQVTLSCSPISGHRSVSWYQQTPGQGLQFLFEYFSETQRNKGNFPGRFSGRQFSNSRSEMNVSTLELGDSALYLCASSPDRGPDTEAFFGQGTRLTVV.